Listed below are T cell receptor beta chains from one sample, sequenced in a study of long-term antiretroviral therapy in people with HIV. Only in-frame clones appear in the TCRdb table, and some are missing; sequencing was by immunoSEQ multiplex PCR. The sample gives tens of thousands of clones, 75% to 85% of which show up once; roughly 13% is in the top ten. The sample consisted of unsorted PBMCs, taken 0.3 years after starting antiretroviral therapy. The receptors stem from a man in his late teens or twenties with HIV. Both conserved end residues are part of each CDR3. A D gene is named only where the DNA matches it firmly. Clone size is shown for a subset of rows, as once, few, many or a class of expanded clone.

v_call,j_call,d_call,clone_size,cdr3_nt,cdr3_aa
TRBV6-1,TRBJ2-7,TRBD1,NA,TGTGCCAGCAGTGAAGCGCAGGGGGTGGCCTACGAGCAGTACTTC,CASSEAQGVAYEQYF
TRBV19,TRBJ2-3,NA,NA,TGTGCCAGTAGCCCTGAGACAGCAGATACGCAGTATTTT,CASSPETADTQYF
TRBV5-1,TRBJ2-5,NA,NA,TGCGCCAGCAGCTTGACGGGCGGGTCGGGTGAGACCCAGTACTTC,CASSLTGGSGETQYF
TRBV6-5,TRBJ1-4,TRBD1,NA,TGTGCCAGCAGTTCGGGACAGACTAATGAAAAACTGTTTTTT,CASSSGQTNEKLFF
TRBV7-9,TRBJ2-2,TRBD1,NA,TGTGCCAGCATAAGGACAGGGGAGTCCGGGGAGCTGTTTTTT,CASIRTGESGELFF
TRBV2,TRBJ1-6,NA,few,TGTGCCAGCAGTGTCGGACAATATTCACCCCTCCACTTT,CASSVGQYSPLHF
TRBV2,TRBJ1-3,NA,NA,TGTGCCAGCAGACAGAACTCTGGAAACACCATATATTTT,CASRQNSGNTIYF
TRBV21-1,TRBJ2-7,NA,NA,TGTGCCAGCAACAGGACAGGGGGCTGCGAGCAGTACTTC,CASNRTGGCEQYF
TRBV29-1,TRBJ2-7,NA,NA,TGCAGCGTCGGGAACCGACCCTACGAGCAGTACTTC,CSVGNRPYEQYF
TRBV7-2,TRBJ1-5,NA,NA,TGTGCCAGCAGCTTAGCAGGGACGGGGCAGCCCCAGCATTTT,CASSLAGTGQPQHF
TRBV14,TRBJ2-3,NA,NA,TGTGCCAGCAGCCACCCCTCATTGGGGGATACGCAGTATTTT,CASSHPSLGDTQYF
TRBV5-1,TRBJ2-7,TRBD1,few,TGCGCCAGCAGCTTGGTGGCAGGGGGCTACGAGCAGTACTTC,CASSLVAGGYEQYF
TRBV27,TRBJ1-1,NA,NA,TGTGCCAGCAGTCTAACAGGGAATTTAGGGAACACTGAAGCTTTCTTT,CASSLTGNLGNTEAFF
TRBV7-2,TRBJ2-3,NA,NA,TGTGCCAGCAGTCGCCCCCCGGGGACAGATACGCAGTATTTT,CASSRPPGTDTQYF
TRBV5-8,TRBJ2-7,TRBD1,NA,TGTGCCAGCAGCTCCGGGACAGGTCACTACGAGCAGTACTTC,CASSSGTGHYEQYF
TRBV7-9,TRBJ1-5,NA,few,TGTGCCAGCAGCTTAGGGGGGCCCAGGGATCAGCCCCAGCATTTT,CASSLGGPRDQPQHF
TRBV11-1,TRBJ2-7,TRBD2,once,TGTGCCAGCTCCGGCGGGGGATCCTACGAGCAGTACTTC,CASSGGGSYEQYF
TRBV6-6,TRBJ2-2,NA,few,TGTGCCAGCAGAACACAGGACACCGGGGAGCTGTTTTTT,CASRTQDTGELFF
TRBV30,TRBJ1-5,NA,once,TGTGCCTGGAGTGCCCAATATAGCAATCAGCCCCAGCATTTT,CAWSAQYSNQPQHF
TRBV4-1,TRBJ1-1,NA,NA,TGCGCCAGCAGCCAAGAACGCGGGTTTTACACTGAAGCTTTCTTT,CASSQERGFYTEAFF
TRBV5-1,TRBJ2-7,NA,NA,TGCGCCAGCAGCTTGGAGGCAGCCTACGAGCAGTACTTC,CASSLEAAYEQYF
TRBV5-4,TRBJ2-3,NA,NA,TGTGCCAGCAGCTTTGAACGGGGGAGCCGAGATACGCAGTATTTT,CASSFERGSRDTQYF
TRBV28,TRBJ1-5,NA,NA,TGTGCCACGGCAGGGGCAAGTAGCAATCAGCCCCAGCATTTT,CATAGASSNQPQHF
TRBV6-1,TRBJ1-6,TRBD1,NA,TGTGCCAGCAGTGAAACAGAGGGGACAGCTAATTCACCCCTCCACTTT,CASSETEGTANSPLHF
TRBV4-3,TRBJ2-3,NA,once,TGCGCCAGCAGCCAAGATCGCATTAGTGCAGATACGCAGTATTTT,CASSQDRISADTQYF
TRBV27,TRBJ2-1,NA,NA,TGTGCCAGCAGTTACCTCCCCGACAGATATTACAATGAGCAGTTCTTC,CASSYLPDRYYNEQFF
TRBV7-6,TRBJ2-5,TRBD1,NA,TGTGCCAGCAGCTTAACAGGGGGCTCGAGAGAGACCCAGTACTTC,CASSLTGGSRETQYF
TRBV7-6,TRBJ1-2,NA,NA,TGTGCCAGCAGCTTGGAAGGGGGCTATGGCTACACCTTC,CASSLEGGYGYTF
TRBV7-2,TRBJ1-1,TRBD1,NA,TGTGCCAGCAGCTCAAGACAGGGTATGAACACTGAAGCTTTCTTT,CASSSRQGMNTEAFF
TRBV5-6,TRBJ1-1,NA,NA,TGTGCCAGCAGCGTGAACACTGAAGCTTTCTTT,CASSVNTEAFF
TRBV29-1,TRBJ1-5,TRBD1,NA,TGCAGCGTTCTGACAGGGGGCACGGGCAATCAGCCCCAGCATTTT,CSVLTGGTGNQPQHF
TRBV9,TRBJ2-5,TRBD2,NA,TGTGCCAGCAGCGCAACTAGCGGGGGATACCAAGAGACCCAGTACTTC,CASSATSGGYQETQYF
TRBV27,TRBJ2-1,NA,NA,TGTGCCAGCAGTTCGGACGGGATCTACAATGAGCAGTTCTTC,CASSSDGIYNEQFF
TRBV19,TRBJ2-1,TRBD2,NA,TGTGCCAGTAGTATAGATAGCGGGAGGAATGAGCAGTTCTTC,CASSIDSGRNEQFF
TRBV6-5,TRBJ1-3,NA,NA,TGTGCCAGCAGGCTTACGTCCGGGAGAGGAAACACCATATATTTT,CASRLTSGRGNTIYF
TRBV18,TRBJ1-2,NA,NA,TGTGCCAGCTCACCCGACGGAATCTATGGCTACACCTTC,CASSPDGIYGYTF
TRBV12-5,TRBJ2-7,NA,NA,TGTGCTAGTGGTTTGGTGGGGCTCGGGGCGCGGCGCTACGAGCAGTACTTC,CASGLVGLGARRYEQYF
TRBV11-2,TRBJ2-7,NA,NA,TGTGCCAGCAGCTCCTACAGGAGCCGACCTAAAGAGCAGTACTTC,CASSSYRSRPKEQYF
TRBV25-1,TRBJ1-1,TRBD1,NA,TGTGCCAGCACTTCGACAGGGAGCACTGAAGCTTTCTTT,CASTSTGSTEAFF
TRBV15,TRBJ1-3,NA,NA,TGTGCCACCAGCAGAGATAAGGGGCAGGAGCTAATCTCTGGAAACACCATATATTTT,CATSRDKGQELISGNTIYF
TRBV1,TRBJ1-1,NA,NA,TGCACCAGCAGCCAAGATGGAGGGGGCCTCCGAGAGGCTTTCTTT,CTSSQDGGGLREAFF
TRBV9,TRBJ1-1,NA,NA,TGTGCCAGCAGCGTCCGCATCGACAGGACAGACACTGAAGCTTTCTTT,CASSVRIDRTDTEAFF
TRBV5-4,TRBJ2-1,TRBD2,few,TGTGCCAGCAGCGGCGGGACTAGCGGAAACAATGAGCAGTTCTTC,CASSGGTSGNNEQFF
TRBV12-5,TRBJ2-3,NA,NA,TGTGCTAGTGGTTTGACACCTCATGATACGCAGTATTTT,CASGLTPHDTQYF
TRBV30,TRBJ2-7,NA,NA,TGTGCCTGGAGTGTAGGTCCGTACTCCTACGAGCAGTACTTC,CAWSVGPYSYEQYF